This T cell receptor (beta chain) was documented in a study of cytomegalovirus exposure and HLA in healthy donors. Study at large: A later analysis reported the same platform for the roughly 110 validation repertoires and the approximately 640 first-cohort repertoires. Study-wide results and caveats: The classifier reportedly diagnosed cytomegalovirus status with high sensitivity and specificity. Rarity marked most TCR sequences, yet some public TCRs occurred in many donors. According to a subsequent analysis, TCR clusters identified in the first cohort showed a tendency to co-occur across the approximately 120 validation repertoires.

Concerning this clone: Antigen: not known.

Clones were sequenced by immunoSEQ multiplex PCR, and TCRdb holds only the in-frame ones, with some missing. The table shows some 110,000 clones, with approximately 88% occurring only once. Sequencing was carried out using PBMCs. This receptor was identified in a young man in good health and CMV-seronegative.

CDR3 loop: CASSLAAPSSGKLFF. Here the CDR3 DNA reads TGTGCCAGCAGCTTGGCGGCACCCTCCAGCGGAAAACTGTTTTTT. The V call is TRBV5-4, the J call TRBJ1-4, with D uncertain. Trimming shortened V by 0 bases and J by 10 bases, and 16 bases separated the two germline ends. The CDR3 is 15 amino acids. The V gene's germline CDR1 is SGHNT and CDR2 YYREEE (reference sequence).